Below are 32 T cell receptor beta chains sequenced from a single sample in a study of CD8+ T cells in alopecia areata. It was cDNA, reverse transcribed from extracted RNA, that served as the sequencing template. Using immunoSEQ multiplex PCR, the repertoire was profiled, and TCRdb retains in-frame clones only, with some absent. The sample lists fewer than 150,000 clones, roughly two fifths seen once, with approximately 3.3% in the top ten. Sequenced: CD4+ T cells sorted from blood. The receptors were gathered from a human donor with alopecia areata.

The gene calls are TRBV4-3 and TRBJ1-1; perhaps TRBD1 as D (5 bases). The CDR3 consists of 14 residues. Trimming shortened V by 5 bases and J by 8 bases, and 18 bases separated the two germline ends. Germline V gives CDR1 LGHNA, CDR2 YSLEER. In DNA, the CDR3 is TGCGCCAGCAGCAAGTTATCCCAGGGATCGGAAGCTTTCTTT. Its protein is CASSKLSQGSEAFF.

This clone was counted between two and nine times. V and J are TRBV30 and TRBJ1-6; a possible D gene is TRBD1 (5 bases). The CDR3 sequence is 16 residues long. V lost 0 bases and J 7 bases, leaving 16 bases between the germline ends. Germline CDR1 is GTSNPN and CDR2 is SVGIG (reference sequence). The CDR3 reads CAWSVQRGAFNSPLHF. The CDR3 DNA reads as TGTGCCTGGAGTGTACAAAGGGGAGCGTTCAATTCACCCCTCCACTTT.

The chain uses TRBV29-1 and TRBJ1-1; 8 bases match TRBD1. V was clipped by 4 bases and J by 7 bases; unmatched bases: 11. CDR1 and CDR2 from the germline V gene are SQVTM and ANQGSEA. The CDR3 has 14 residues. As DNA, the CDR3 is TGCAGCGTTGTCAGGGCAGGGGGCATTGGTGAAGCTTTCTTT. This translates into CSVVRAGGIGEAFF. The variable domain in full, completed from reference TRBV29-1 and TRBJ1-1, reads SAVISQKPSRDICQRGTSLTIQCQVDSQVTMMFWYRQQPGQSLTLIATANQGSEATYESGFVIDKFPISRPNLTFSTLTVSNMSPEDSSIYLCSVVRAGGIGEAFFGQGTRLTVV.

The table lists this clone with a few counts. The chain employs TRBV2 and TRBJ2-6; D is ambiguous. The CDR3 is made up of 10 amino acids. Germline CDR1 SNHLY, CDR2 FYNNEI. V was clipped by 2 bases and J by 13 bases, with 3 bases between them. CDR3 nucleotides: TGTGCCAGCAGTGAATTGGTCCTGACTTTC. It encodes CASSELVLTF.

V usage is TRBV6-1 and J usage is TRBJ2-3, with 7 positions matching TRBD2. The CDR3 extends over 14 amino acids. With 9 bases clipped from V and 6 bases from J, the junction kept 12 bases outside the gene matches. The germline CDR1 and CDR2 sequences are MNHNS and SASEGT. CDR3 sequence: CASALAAHLDTQYF. The CDR3 DNA reads as TGTGCCAGTGCCCTAGCGGCCCACCTCGATACGCAGTATTTT.

This clone was observed a handful of times. The chain carries TRBV19 and TRBJ1-5, with TRBD1 identical over 7 bases. Trimming cost V 4 bases and J 5 bases; bases outside gene matches: 5. Germline-derived CDR1 and CDR2 are LNHDA and SQIVND (reference sequence). This CDR3 is built from 14 residues. The CDR3 is CASSSYRGDQPQHF. The CDR3 coding sequence is TGTGCCAGTAGTAGTTACAGGGGTGATCAGCCCCAGCATTTT.

The chain recombines TRBV6-1 with TRBJ2-7; perhaps TRBD2 as D (7 bases). V lost 4 bases to trimming and J lost 2 bases, with 21 bases between them. The CDR3 extends over 17 amino acids. In germline, CDR1 is MNHNS, CDR2 SASEGT. CDR3 sequence reads: CASSAIGGDTLAYEQYF. The DNA for the CDR3 is TGTGCCAGCAGTGCGATAGGGGGGGACACCCTAGCCTACGAGCAGTACTTC.

This clone was counted between two and nine times. The J gene is TRBJ2-7, the V gene TRBV28; D gene ambiguous. This CDR3 comprises 13 residues. V lost 7 bases and J lost 6, with 16 bases in between. Germline CDR1 and CDR2: MDHEN and SYDVKM. This CDR3 is CASTTPGPAEQYF. In nucleotides, the CDR3 is TGTGCCAGCACCACCCCTGGTCCCGCCGAGCAGTACTTC.

The V gene is TRBV27, the J gene TRBJ2-1, with a possible D match to TRBD2 (6 bases). V was cut by 4 bases and J by 6 bases, with 10 bases left in between. CDR3 length: 13 amino acids. Germline loops: CDR1 MNHEY, CDR2 SMNVEV (reference sequence). Written as DNA, the CDR3 is TGTGCCAGCAGTTGGAGGGAAAGCAATGAGCAGTTCTTC. It translates to CASSWRESNEQFF.

This clone showed up just a few times. This chain links TRBV7-9 with TRBJ2-1, with D perhaps matching TRBD1 (5 bases). CDR3 length: 12 amino acids. Germline V gene sequence: CDR1 SEHNR, CDR2 FQNEAQ (reference sequence). The V and J ends lost 1 base and 15 bases respectively, with 13 bases between them. CDR3 sequence reads: CASSLGSGPGFF. DNA for the CDR3: TGTGCCAGCAGCTTAGGGTCAGGGCCCGGGTTCTTC. The complete variable domain, with remaining parts taken from reference TRBV7-9 and TRBJ2-1, reads DTGVSQNPRHKITKRGQNVTFRCDPISEHNRLYWYRQTLGQGPEFLTYFQNEAQLEKSRLLSDRFSAERPKGSFSTLEIQRTEQGDSAMYLCASSLGSGPGFFGPGTRLTVL.

The gene calls are TRBV4-3 and TRBJ1-2; D gene ambiguous. The CDR3 is made up of 15 amino acids. CDR1 LGHNA and CDR2 YSLEER come from the germline V gene. Trimming shortened V by 1 base and J by 8 bases, and 17 bases separated the two germline ends. The CDR3 here is CASSQVGSERHGYTF. The CDR3 DNA follows: TGCGCCAGCAGCCAAGTAGGCTCTGAGCGACACGGCTACACCTTC.

This chain connects TRBV29-1 to TRBJ1-2, with 8 bases identical to TRBD1. Germline V CDR1 and CDR2: SQVTM, ANQGSEA. Trimming at V came to 3 bases and at J to 8 bases, leaving 11 bases not matched to a gene. This CDR3 spans 14 amino acids. This CDR3 reads CSVDARQGAWGYTF. CDR3 sequence (DNA): TGCAGCGTTGATGCGCGGCAGGGGGCCTGGGGCTACACCTTC.

V is TRBV5-1 and J is TRBJ2-7; D gene unclear. Trimming left V 7 bases short and J 5 bases short, with 19 bases between. The germline CDR1 and CDR2 sequences are SGHRS and YFSETQ. The CDR3 length is 14 residues. The CDR3 spells CASRKLARRDEQYF. In nucleotides, the CDR3 is TGCGCCAGCCGTAAATTAGCCCGACGCGACGAGCAGTACTTC.

The V gene is TRBV30, the J gene TRBJ2-3, with 7 nucleotides matching TRBD1. V lost 8 bases and J lost 1; bases outside the gene matches: 6. The CDR3 runs to 13 residues. Germline assignment: CDR1 GTSNPN and CDR2 SVGIG (reference sequence). The CDR3 DNA reads TGTGCCCGAGGCACAGGGGGCACAGATACGCAGTATTTT. Translation gives CARGTGGTDTQYF.

This clone was counted a few times. In DNA form, the CDR3 reads TGTGCCATCAGTTCGGGCAATCAGCCCCAGCATTTT. This translates into CAISSGNQPQHF. The genes are TRBV10-3 and TRBJ1-5; D is uncertain. The CDR3 is 12 amino acids. Per germline, CDR1 ENHRY and CDR2 SYGVKD. Trimming removed 5 bases from V and 2 bases from J, with 4 bases in between.

The sample holds a few counts of this clone. The chain is built from TRBV7-2 and TRBJ2-7, with 8 bases lining up with TRBD1. There are 13 residues in the CDR3. J was trimmed by 4 bases and V by 3 bases; bases with no gene match: 2. Germline-derived CDR1 and CDR2 are SGHTA and FQGNSA. The CDR3 nucleotides are TGTGCCAGCAGCTTTAACAGGGGGTACGAGCAGTACTTC. It encodes CASSFNRGYEQYF. The full variable domain, completed using reference TRBV7-2 and TRBJ2-7, is GAGVSQSPSNKVTEKGKDVELRCDPISGHTALYWYRQSLGQGLEFLIYFQGNSAPDKSGLPSDRFSAERTGGSVSTLTIQRTQQEDSAVYLCASSFNRGYEQYFGPGTRLTVT.

This clone appeared a few times. The rearrangement links TRBV5-1 to TRBJ2-7; 10 bases agree with TRBD1. J gave up 5 bases and V 8 bases, and 10 bases lay outside the gene matches. The CDR3 contains 14 residues. In germline, CDR1 is SGHRS, CDR2 YFSETQ. This chain's CDR3 is CASSKDGTGDEQYF. Written as DNA, the CDR3 is TGCGCCAGTTCAAAAGACGGGACAGGGGACGAGCAGTACTTC.

V gene TRBV29-1 combines with J gene TRBJ2-5, with D possibly called TRBD1 or TRBD2 (6 bases each). This CDR3 has 14 residues. Looked up from germline, CDR1 is SQVTM and CDR2 is ANQGSEA. The ends were cut back, 3 bases at V and 4 bases at J, with 15 bases in the middle. The CDR3 bases are TGCAGCGTTGAGGGGGGCGGCGGTGGAGAGACCCAGTACTTC. Protein: CSVEGGGGGETQYF.

The chain recombines TRBV27 with TRBJ1-2; 7 bases match TRBD1. CDR3 length equals 12 residues. Trimming cost V 8 bases and J 6 bases; bases outside gene matches: 6. The germline CDR1 and CDR2 sequences are MNHEY and SMNVEV (reference sequence). CDR3 loop: CASGRQGNGYTF. CDR3 DNA sequence: TGTGCCAGCGGTCGACAGGGTAATGGCTACACCTTC.

This chain connects TRBV5-1 to TRBJ1-1; D is perhaps TRBD1 (5 bases). Germline V CDR1 and CDR2: SGHRS, YFSETQ. The CDR3 has 15 residues. Trimming left V 4 bases short and J 1 base short, with 14 bases between. CDR3 in amino acids: CASSQDMDGNTEAFF. In nucleotides, the CDR3 is TGCGCCAGCAGCCAGGACATGGACGGGAACACTGAAGCTTTCTTT.

V usage is TRBV29-1 and J usage is TRBJ2-4, with D maybe TRBD2 (6 bases). This CDR3 comprises 14 residues. The V end was cut by 3 bases, the J end by 1 base, with 10 bases between. CDR1 is SQVTM and CDR2 is ANQGSEA in the germline V gene. This chain's CDR3 is CSVERGTAKNIQYF. The CDR3 DNA is TGCAGCGTTGAGCGGGGTACTGCCAAAAACATTCAGTACTTC.

This chain links TRBV29-1 with TRBJ2-1; D is unclear. V lost 3 bases to trimming and J lost 7 bases, with 10 bases between them. Germline assignment: CDR1 SQVTM and CDR2 ANQGSEA. The CDR3 is made up of 12 amino acids. This CDR3 is CSVDRIDNEQFF. The DNA of the CDR3 is TGCAGCGTTGACCGAATCGATAATGAGCAGTTCTTC.

This chain joins TRBV29-1 and TRBJ2-6; 9 positions agree with TRBD1. CDR3 length: 15 amino acids. Germline CDR1 SQVTM, CDR2 ANQGSEA. Trimming removed 6 bases from V and 2 bases from J; junction bases left unmatched: 5. The CDR3 reads CSVTTGGTGANVLTF. As DNA, the CDR3 is TGCAGCGTCACCACAGGGGGCACTGGGGCCAACGTCCTGACTTTC. Looking up the rest from reference TRBV29-1 and TRBJ2-6 gives the full variable domain: SAVISQKPSRDICQRGTSLTIQCQVDSQVTMMFWYRQQPGQSLTLIATANQGSEATYESGFVIDKFPISRPNLTFSTLTVSNMSPEDSSIYLCSVTTGGTGANVLTFGAGSRLTVL.

This clone has just a few counts. The chain recombines TRBV2 with TRBJ2-7; 8 bases fit TRBD1. The junction had 3 bases not matched to a gene; V was cut back by 0 bases and J by 11 bases. The CDR3 contains 12 residues. CDR1 SNHLY and CDR2 FYNNEI come from the germline V gene. The DNA of the CDR3 is TGTGCCAGCAGTGAAGCGCGGGACAGGAAGTACTTC. This encodes CASSEARDRKYF.

This clone was seen a few times. The genes are TRBV7-9 and TRBJ2-5; TRBD1 matches 10 bases. The V segment lost 5 bases and the J segment 4 bases; nucleotides outside the gene matches: 4. The CDR3 is 14 residues long. Germline V gene lookup returns CDR1 SEHNR and CDR2 FQNEAQ (reference sequence). The CDR3 DNA reads TGTGCCAGCAGCCTCAGGACAGGGGGAGAGACCCAGTACTTC. It codes for CASSLRTGGETQYF.

This chain joins TRBV7-9 and TRBJ2-7, with TRBD1 matching 7 bases. This CDR3 comprises 15 residues. With V trimmed by 5 bases and J by 1 base, 8 bases remained unmatched. Germline values: CDR1 SEHNR, CDR2 FQNEAQ (reference sequence). The CDR3 bases are TGTGCCAGCAGCCCGGGACAGATACTATCCTACGAGCAGTACTTC. Amino acid sequence: CASSPGQILSYEQYF. Together with reference TRBV7-9 and TRBJ2-7, the CDR3 gives the full variable domain: DTGVSQNPRHKITKRGQNVTFRCDPISEHNRLYWYRQTLGQGPEFLTYFQNEAQLEKSRLLSDRFSAERPKGSFSTLEIQRTEQGDSAMYLCASSPGQILSYEQYFGPGTRLTVT.

The V call is TRBV7-9, the J call TRBJ2-3; possible D gene TRBD1, 7 bases. Trimming took 4 bases from V and 6 from J, leaving 8 bases between them. Germline CDR1 reads SEHNR; CDR2 reads FQNEAQ (reference sequence). This CDR3 spans 12 amino acids. The CDR3 coding sequence is TGTGCCAGCAGCTCAGGGGGGGATACGCAGTATTTT. Protein sequence: CASSSGGDTQYF.

V gene TRBV5-1 combines with J gene TRBJ2-5; no definite D call. CDR1 and CDR2 (germline): SGHRS, YFSETQ. The CDR3 consists of 13 residues. Trimming removed 4 bases at V and 1 base at J, with 8 bases between. The CDR3 reads CASSTLTQETQYF. Written as DNA, the CDR3 is TGCGCCAGCAGCACCCTGACCCAAGAGACCCAGTACTTC.

This clone occurred once. The chain is built from TRBV29-1 and TRBJ1-3; D gene uncertain. From germline, CDR1 is SQVTM and CDR2 ANQGSEA. The CDR3 loop spans 13 amino acids. V lost 5 bases and J 0 bases, leaving 8 bases between the germline ends. CDR3 loop: CSVSPGSGNTIYF. DNA for the CDR3: TGCAGCGTTTCTCCGGGCTCTGGAAACACCATATATTTT.

The rearrangement uses TRBV29-1 and TRBJ2-3, with TRBD2 matching over 9 bases. This CDR3 region has 13 residues. Germline-derived CDR1 and CDR2 are SQVTM and ANQGSEA. The junction had 3 bases not matched to a gene; V was cut back by 5 bases and J by 3 bases. Here the CDR3 DNA reads TGCAGCGTTCGCGGGGGGGCGACAGATACGCAGTATTTT. Translated: CSVRGGATDTQYF.

This clone was recorded at least ten times. The chain joins TRBV10-3 to TRBJ2-1, with 9 bases matching TRBD2. The junction had 13 bases not matched to a gene; V was cut back by 7 bases and J by 6 bases. Per germline, CDR1 ENHRY and CDR2 SYGVKD. CDR3 length equals 16 residues. The CDR3 sequence is CAIKDHAGGSGNEQFF. The DNA of the CDR3 is TGTGCCATCAAAGACCACGCGGGAGGGTCGGGCAATGAGCAGTTCTTC.

The chain joins TRBV7-2 to TRBJ1-5; the D is unclear. Trimming stripped 2 bases from V and 0 bases from J, with 8 bases between. CDR3 length: 15 residues. The germline V gene has CDR1 SGHTA and CDR2 FQGNSA. The CDR3 sequence: CASSLTSASNQPQHF. In DNA form, the CDR3 reads TGTGCCAGCAGCTTAACATCGGCTAGCAATCAGCCCCAGCATTTT.